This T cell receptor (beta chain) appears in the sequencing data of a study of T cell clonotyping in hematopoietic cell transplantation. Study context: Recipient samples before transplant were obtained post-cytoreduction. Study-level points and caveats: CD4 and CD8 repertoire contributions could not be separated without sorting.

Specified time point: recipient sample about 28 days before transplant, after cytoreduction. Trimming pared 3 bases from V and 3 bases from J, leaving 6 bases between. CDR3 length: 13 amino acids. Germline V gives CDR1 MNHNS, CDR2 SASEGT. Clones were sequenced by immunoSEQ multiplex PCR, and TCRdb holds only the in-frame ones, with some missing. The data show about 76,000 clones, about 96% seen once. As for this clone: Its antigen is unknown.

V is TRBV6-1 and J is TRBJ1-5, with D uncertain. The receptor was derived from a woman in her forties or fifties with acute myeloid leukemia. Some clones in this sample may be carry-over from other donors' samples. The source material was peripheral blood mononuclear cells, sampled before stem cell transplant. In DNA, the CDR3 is TGTGCCAGCAGTGACTTAGACAATCAGCCCCAGCATTTT. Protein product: CASSDLDNQPQHF.